The 6 T cell receptor beta chains below all came from one sample that was sequenced in a study of T cells in Graves' hyperthyroidism and ophthalmopathy. Amplified TCR beta CDR3 regions came from RNA transcripts. The HTBI primer set drove a first-round RT-PCR of the TCR CDR3. A single record per CDR3 protein comes from TCRdb applying MiXCR to the multiplex PCR reads. The table lists about 300,000 distinct CDR3 sequences, around a fifth of them singletons. The material sequenced was blood. These receptors all stem from a man aged 50 to 59 with Graves' ophthalmopathy.

This clonotype was counted ten times or more. This sequence joins TRBV28 and TRBJ2-5; tentatively, D is TRBD1 or TRBD2 (5 bases each). V lost 6 bases, J lost 0 bases, and 14 bases lay in between. This CDR3 region has 15 residues. Germline V gene sequence: CDR1 MDHEN, CDR2 SYDVKM. CDR3 DNA: TGTGCCAGCAGACTTGGGAGACAGTACCAAGAGACCCAGTACTTC. This sequence encodes CASRLGRQYQETQYF.

The rearrangement joins TRBV27 to TRBJ1-4, with D maybe TRBD1 (5 bases). V gave up 6 bases and J gave up 5 bases, with 19 bases separating them. Germline V lookup: CDR1 MNHEY, CDR2 SMNVEV (reference sequence). The CDR3 length is 16 residues. The chain's CDR3 is CASSLISGTPNEKLFF. DNA for the CDR3: TGTGCCAGCAGCCTGATCTCCGGGACGCCCAATGAAAAACTGTTTTTT.

The rearrangement uses TRBV9 and TRBJ1-2; tentative D call: TRBD1 (5 bases). V was pared by 3 bases and J by 4 bases, with 16 bases between. The CDR3 is 15 amino acids. Looked up from germline, CDR1 is SGDLS and CDR2 is YYNGEE. CDR3 coding DNA: TGTGCCAGCAGCGCCTCTGGGGGAGCCCTCTATGGCTACACCTTC. This translates into CASSASGGALYGYTF.

The chain carries TRBV6-1 and TRBJ2-6; possibly TRBD2 for D (5 bases). Germline V gives CDR1 MNHNS, CDR2 SASEGT. There are 16 residues in the CDR3. Trimming cost V 1 base and J 0 bases, with 7 bases left between them. Here the CDR3 DNA reads TGTGCCAGCAGTGAAGAAAGCGGCTCTGGGGCCAACGTCCTGACTTTC. Amino acid sequence: CASSEESGSGANVLTF.

This clonotype has at least ten counts. The chain uses TRBV29-1 and TRBJ1-1; 8 nucleotides agree with TRBD1. The CDR3 spans 13 residues. CDR1 SQVTM and CDR2 ANQGSEA come from the germline V gene. V was clipped by 0 bases and J by 6 bases; unmatched bases: 3. This CDR3 is CSVEDGQGAEAFF. The CDR3, as DNA: TGCAGCGTTGAAGATGGACAGGGTGCTGAAGCTTTCTTT.

The J gene is TRBJ1-6, the V gene TRBV20-1; the match to TRBD1 covers 7 bases. CDR1 and CDR2 from the germline V gene are DFQATT and SNEGSKA (reference sequence). CDR3 length equals 16 residues. With 0 bases clipped from V and 6 bases from J, the junction kept 8 bases outside the gene matches. For the CDR3, the DNA is TGCAGTGCTAGAGATTTCCAGGGGGGTTTTAATTCACCCCTCCACTTT. Its protein product is CSARDFQGGFNSPLHF.